This TCR beta chain was found in a study of cytomegalovirus exposure and HLA in healthy donors. Study at large: An early release of data contained approximately 80 million unique TCRs, which came from HLA-typed donors. Overall study results and limits: Investigators reported about 160 TCR beta chains as tied to cytomegalovirus.

V lost 4 bases to trimming and J lost 3 bases, with 21 bases between them. This CDR3 is 17 amino acids long. The germline V gene has CDR1 MNHNS and CDR2 SASEGT. Remarks on this clone: The antigen remains unidentified.

PCR involved 60 Vbeta and 13 Jbeta primers. The assay was immunoSEQ multiplex PCR, and TCRdb's table has in-frame clones only and misses some. The table has roughly 240,000 clones, roughly 73% seen once. The clonotype originates from a boy aged 5-17 years in good health and CMV-seronegative. Sequenced sample: PBMCs. V is TRBV6-1 and J is TRBJ2-5; tentatively, D is TRBD2 (6 bases). CDR3 sequence reads: CASSALTSTPTKETQYF. CDR3 DNA sequence: TGTGCCAGCAGTGCACTGACTAGTACCCCGACAAAAGAGACCCAGTACTTC.